A selection of T cell receptor beta chains follows, all from one sample in a study of long-term antiretroviral therapy in people with HIV. Method: immunoSEQ multiplex PCR; TCRdb's copy keeps in-frame clones and lacks some. The repertoire holds 20,000 to 30,000 clones, with more than 85% as singletons. This sample comprised unsorted PBMCs, obtained 1.9 years after starting antiretroviral therapy. The receptors stem from a woman between 25 and 40 years old with HIV. Both conserved end residues are part of each CDR3. D genes are given only for firm matches. Some rows have no size entry. The others give once, few or many, or a class for an expanded clone.

abundance,j_gene,v_gene,d_gene,CDR3aa,CDR3nt
medium-sized,TRBJ1-6,TRBV7-9,-,CASSSQDLEGIGSPLHF,TGTGCCAGCAGCTCACAAGATTTGGAGGGAATTGGTTCACCCCTCCACTTT
few,TRBJ1-2,TRBV15,-,CATRTSRDGYTF,TGTGCCACCAGAACTAGTAGGGACGGCTACACCTTC
-,TRBJ2-1,TRBV2,-,CASSEPSRVQGGTPSSYNEQFF,TGTGCCAGCAGTGAACCTAGCCGGGTGCAGGGGGGGACACCGAGCTCCTACAATGAGCAGTTCTTC
-,TRBJ2-1,TRBV20-1,-,CSARERNEQFF,TGCAGTGCTCGCGAACGCAATGAGCAGTTCTTC
-,TRBJ1-3,TRBV6-4,-,CASSEGYGNTIYF,TGTGCCAGCAGTGAAGGTTACGGAAACACCATATATTTT
-,TRBJ2-3,TRBV10-3,-,CAISTTRPATTDTQYF,TGTGCCATCAGCACTACTAGGCCGGCCACCACAGATACGCAGTATTTT
-,TRBJ2-3,TRBV10-2,-,CASSGQRPDTQYF,TGCGCCAGCAGTGGTCAGAGACCAGATACGCAGTATTTT
once,TRBJ1-2,TRBV5-1,-,CASSLDGNGYTF,TGCGCCAGCAGCTTGGACGGGAATGGCTACACCTTC
-,TRBJ1-1,TRBV29-1,-,CSVEGNTEAFF,TGCAGCGTTGAAGGGAACACTGAAGCTTTCTTT
-,TRBJ2-1,TRBV2,TRBD1,CGWTGGKNEQFF,TGTGGCTGGACAGGGGGCAAAAATGAGCAGTTCTTC
-,TRBJ1-2,TRBV4-1,-,CASSQVIFRRYTF,TGCGCCAGCAGCCAAGTGATCTTCCGCCGCTACACCTTC
-,TRBJ2-2,TRBV7-8,TRBD1,CASSLVQGETGELFF,TGTGCCAGCAGCTTAGTTCAGGGGGAAACCGGGGAGCTGTTTTTT
once,TRBJ2-2,TRBV10-3,TRBD1,CAIAAGGDGELFF,TGTGCCATCGCGGCAGGGGGCGACGGGGAGCTGTTTTTT
-,TRBJ1-1,TRBV6-5,-,CASSYSLLSVNTEAFF,TGTGCCAGCAGTTACTCCTTACTATCCGTGAACACTGAAGCTTTCTTT
-,TRBJ2-3,TRBV19,-,CASTGPGTDTQYF,TGTGCCAGCACGGGTCCGGGTACAGATACGCAGTATTTT
-,TRBJ1-5,TRBV19,TRBD1,CASRDPDRPHQPQHF,TGTGCCAGTAGGGACCCGGACAGGCCCCATCAGCCCCAGCATTTT
once,TRBJ1-2,TRBV19,-,CASSIGSIEHTF,TGTGCCAGTAGTATTGGGTCCATAGAGCACACCTTC
few,TRBJ1-6,TRBV9,-,CASSVGIQEGNSPLHF,TGTGCCAGCAGCGTAGGAATTCAGGAGGGTAATTCACCCCTCCACTTT
-,TRBJ1-5,TRBV18,TRBD1,CASSPPGQGNSQPQHF,TGTGCCAGCTCACCCCCGGGACAGGGGAATTCTCAGCCCCAGCATTTT
-,TRBJ1-2,TRBV6-6,-,CASSYSSSGGYGYTF,TGTGCCAGCAGTTACTCCTCATCCGGAGGCTATGGCTACACCTTC
-,TRBJ2-6,TRBV30,-,CAWRSYRVWAGANVLTF,TGTGCCTGGAGATCATACCGAGTTTGGGCTGGGGCCAACGTCCTGACTTTC
-,TRBJ2-3,TRBV5-1,-,CASSLSTSDTQYF,TGCGCCAGCAGCTTGTCCACTTCAGATACGCAGTATTTT